This TCR beta chain was observed in a study of cytomegalovirus exposure and HLA in healthy donors. Both 60 Vbeta primers and 13 Jbeta primers went into the PCR. Profiled with immunoSEQ multiplex PCR; TCRdb holds only in-frame clones, not every one. The clone table shows about 200,000 clones, with the ten largest holding roughly 0.7%. The V end was cut by 5 bases, the J end by 4 bases, with 14 bases between. Per germline, CDR1 MDHEN and CDR2 SYDVKM. The CDR3 is 14 amino acids. Specimen: PBMCs. The chain employs TRBV28 and TRBJ1-1, with a weak D call TRBD1 (6 bases). This clonotype was obtained from a boy aged 10-17 years in good health and CMV-seronegative. The CDR3 region is CASSATRGTTEAFF. The CDR3 region has the DNA TGTGCCAGCAGTGCGACAAGGGGGACCACTGAAGCTTTCTTT.